This entry features one T cell receptor (beta chain) sequence. Its antigen specificity is not known. Base qualities are not at hand, and no much larger clone is one base apart. This entry belongs to a study of cytomegalovirus exposure and HLA in healthy donors (dated by TCRdb to about 2017). Background on the whole study: An earlier analysis of about 560 of the donors reported 250 to 300 Gb of sequence data and around 120 million unique TCR beta sequences obtained from about 180 million T cells. About 300 gigabases of sequencing data and approximately 84 million unique TCR sequences were included in an early release covering under 650 HLA-typed donors. Of the 398 genotyped donors, 65% to 90% were placed in the genetic ancestry cluster associated with self-reported Caucasian donors. The study aimed to test whether signatures of past pathogen exposure could be identified by cataloging public T cell receptors. The T cell repertoires of several hundred subjects were profiled by immunosequencing and related to cytomegalovirus serostatus. Besides the first cohort of roughly 700 subjects, a separate validation cohort made up of 95 to 150 different subjects was used. High-throughput TCR immunosequencing, statistical association of individual TCRs with disease status, and machine learning were combined to predict cytomegalovirus infection status. In a later analysis, previously published TCR beta repertoires from hundreds of donors were re-analyzed and high-resolution HLA genotyping was added so that TCR occurrence patterns could be studied. In the later analysis, no new phenotypic data were used to find candidate immune exposures; instead, reliance was placed on TCR beta sequences and their occurrence across donors. In an earlier analysis of 500 to 650 of the donors, high-throughput TCR beta sequencing was used to judge whether each TCR beta V gene segment behaved as functional or pseudogenic. Donor age, sex, ethnicity and CMV serostatus were compiled alongside the repertoire data. Genome-wide SNP genotypes for about three fifths of the roughly 700 donors were used in a later genetic analysis, which treated that subset as a discovery cohort. Every discovery cohort repertoire had been produced on one sequencing platform. HLA typing covered class I and class II loci at four-digit resolution. The number of donors typed differed by locus, with about 629-640 for A, B, C, DRB1 and DQB1, around 500 for DQA1, 600 to 610 for DPA1, and 450 to 480 for DPB1. Because of strong linkage in the cohort, a few DR-DQ haplotypes were treated as single units for association and clustering. Across 300 to 500 genotyped donors of the cohort, an average of approximately 240,000 unique TCR beta nucleotide sequences per donor were sequenced, and 15% to 20% of those sequences were non-productive. Results and caveats for the whole study, not just this receptor: Because counts were too low, roughly 16 rarely observed V segments, including chromosome 9 orphons, were left out of the earlier analysis of several hundred of the donors. While some public TCRs were present in many individuals, most TCR sequences turned up only very rarely across donors. The classifier was reported to diagnose cytomegalovirus status with high specificity and sensitivity in both the original cohort and the validation cohort. In a later analysis, HLA-associated TCR beta chains showed more clonal expansion and lower generation probabilities than non-associated chains that were equally common. Because HLA typing was unavailable for some donors at each locus, only the typed subset was used in association tests. Correlated functional status among segregating V segments might be attributable to linkage disequilibrium, but an unknown experimental factor could not be ruled out. At a false discovery rate of 0.05, a later analysis linked 15,000 to 20,000 TCR beta sequences to specific HLA alleles. Some IMGT-functional V segments, including TRBV6-2 and TRBV6-3, could not be told apart with the 87-base-pair reads, so those segments were excluded. According to a later analysis, TCR association rates differed among HLA loci, with DRB1 alleles showing the most associated TCRs and HLA-C alleles showing the fewest. A further reported finding was that TCR beta sequences accurately predicted the HLA-A and HLA-B alleles for most subjects in the first cohort. This cohort had only TCR beta chains sequenced, and the lack of alpha or paired-chain data limited which features could be detected. An earlier analysis of approximately 600 of the donors showed that most TCR beta V segments appeared in productive rearrangements either about 87% or about 30% of the time, which broadly matched IMGT annotations. The study gave a list of 150 to 200 TCR beta chains associated with cytomegalovirus. A later genetic analysis reported fewer N-insertions in productive TCRs among donors in an Asian-associated ancestry cluster than the roughly 650-donor mean. In vitro tests confirmed that three of the cytomegalovirus-associated TCR beta chains recognize cytomegalovirus antigens. Immune exposure information for the cohort was limited to CMV serostatus. An association between a missense DCLRE1C variant and V-gene and J-gene trimming of TCR beta chains was found in a later genetic analysis and replicated in an independent cohort. A later analysis reported that several top co-occurrence clusters appeared linked to parvovirus B19, influenza, CMV and Epstein-Barr virus. The authors suggested that the approach could potentially be extended to other disease states and immunological phenotypes. A cluster of highly shared sequence variants was judged likely to be a technical artifact of the sequencing pipeline. Most CMV-associated TCR beta chains appeared to be HLA-restricted in a later analysis, and the HLA associations seemed to be driven largely by CMV exposure. When HLA alleles, especially DR and DQ, strongly co-occurred, attributing TCR associations to individual alleles was difficult. Sequencing depth was assumed to be roughly uniform across donors in the presence/absence analyses, though that assumption may not hold.

The cohort was made up of under 800 healthy bone marrow donors. At the time of sampling, every cohort member was nominally healthy, though immune exposures that went unrecorded were likely present. The donor tested CMV seronegative, placing the donor among the 350 or so seronegative members of the cohort. Every donor gave a peripheral blood sample, and the peripheral blood mononuclear cells from that sample were used for TCR beta sequencing. Genomic DNA was extracted from the blood cell samples with the Qiagen DNeasy Blood Extraction Kit. Library preparation used the immunoSEQ multiplex PCR assay. For the multiplex PCR, a mixture combining 60 forward primers for TCR Vbeta segments and 13 reverse primers for TCR Jbeta segments was used. Amplification of the CDR3 region of rearranged TCR beta genes was performed with a multiplex PCR assay on genomic DNA. The Illumina HiSeq System was used to sequence the amplified TCR beta libraries as 87-base-pair reads. As for the authors' bioinformatics: A later analysis tallied around 87 million unique TCR beta chains across the 666 repertoires, and approximately 9.9 million of those chains were shared by two or more donors. Raw reads were error-corrected and collapsed into unique sequences with a nearest-neighbor algorithm that merged closely related sequences to remove PCR and sequencing errors. To assign V, D and J gene segments, CDR3 sequences were aligned to IMGT reference sequences. For a sequence to be retained, a match of at least six nucleotides was required to both a V gene segment and a J gene segment. A rearrangement was called productive if the CDR3 had no stop codons and remained in frame with V and J, and every other rearrangement was called non-productive. CDR3 was defined by IMGT convention, running from the second conserved V-encoded cysteine to the conserved J-encoded phenylalanine. The earlier analysis of approximately 590 of the donors excluded any sequence lacking an unambiguous match to a single V gene segment. An earlier analysis of roughly 590 of the donors called V segments functional above 56.7% productive rearrangements and segregating when the between-donor standard deviation exceeded 5%. To diagnose cytomegalovirus status from the catalog of TCR beta chain sequences, a statistical classification framework was built. V and J gene assignment, in a later analysis, came from comparing TCR nucleotide sequences with IMGT/GENE-DB human TR gene sequences. A later analysis assigned CDR3 sequences and most-parsimonious VDJ recombination scenarios with the TCRdist pipeline. In a later analysis, each TCR beta chain was defined by its CDR3 amino acid sequence together with its V-gene family, and reads without a unique V-gene family were excluded. As a way to deal with suspected cross-contamination and a sequencing artifact, a later analysis dropped 640 or so nucleotide sequences that were highly shared and had low generation probability. A later analysis calculated a clonal expansion index for each public chain from normalized within-repertoire ranks of inferred template counts. A later analysis computed generation probabilities with a VDJ recombination model fitted to out-of-frame rearrangements, and checked the results against IGoR. A later analysis scored TCR-TCR, TCR-HLA and TCR-CMV co-occurrence with hypergeometric tests, applying a repertoire-size bias correction to TCR pairs. False discovery rates were estimated in a later analysis by permuting HLA or CMV assignments 20 times. A later analysis grouped co-occurring TCRs with DBSCAN, adding TCRdist sequence similarity when clustering within HLA-allele-positive subsets. For co-occurrence clustering, repertoires with fewer than 30,000 or more than 120,000 public chains were excluded, along with roughly 5 repertoires with anomalous nucleotide sharing. Not all clones reach the TCRdb copy of this immuneACCESS table, which keeps in-frame sequences only. Checked studies attribute under half of the gap to unresolved V genes and leave the rest unexplained. V and J calls and clone size are given by that table; D and trimming were obtained from the DNA. The sample records 65,000 to 85,000 clones, 70% to 85% of which are singletons. The ten largest clones represent 2.4% of the sample.

From a lookup of the germline V gene, CDR1 and CDR2 are SGHAT and FQNNGV. V was cut back by 1 base and J by 11 bases, leaving a gap of 12 bases between them. The CDR3 holds 13 amino acids from the cysteine to the phenylalanine. The entry retains the CDR3 DNA only, 39 bases that are in frame from base 1. This clonotype was obtained from a woman in her forties or fifties in good health and CMV-seronegative. Sample: PBMCs. In this chain, TRBV11-2 is recombined with TRBJ2-1; a weak D assignment points to TRBD2 (5 bases agree). The sequence in DNA is TGTGCCAGCAGCTTAGGGTCCCTAGCTAAGCAGTTCTTC. Its product reads: CASSLGSLAKQFF.